This entry features one T cell receptor beta chain sequence. Its antigen is not known. There were only healthy Caucasians among the donors. The data are from a study of identical twins. TCRdb re-called the 5' RACE reads with MiXCR, one entry per CDR3 protein. The table lists fewer than 800,000 distinct CDR3 sequences, 7.1% of them singletons. Germline CDR1 reads SQVTM; CDR2 reads ANQGSEA. The CDR3 length is 12 residues. The ends lost 6 bases at V and 3 bases at J; junction bases unmatched: 5. Findings and caveats of the study: The abundant beta clonotypes from cord blood had fewer insertions, and memory repertoires had none of this. Monozygotic twins shared more out-of-frame TCR alpha than recombination models predicted.

This same sample was also part of a study on yellow fever vaccine responses in identical twins. From that study: In identical twins, vaccine T cell responses appeared partly shared and partly individual.

The sequence was obtained from a woman under 30 in good health. The specimen was PBMCs. The chain combines TRBV29-1 with TRBJ2-7; 7 nucleotides line up with TRBD1. The CDR3 here is CSVIPGGYEQYF. The CDR3 nucleotides are TGCAGCGTCATACCAGGGGGCTACGAGCAGTACTTC.